The 26 T cell receptor beta chains below come from one sample, sequenced in a study of blood T cell repertoires in COVID-19. Profiled with immunoSEQ multiplex PCR; TCRdb holds only in-frame clones, not every one. The data show some 220,000 clones, with 80% to 85% seen just once and less than 6% held by the top ten. Specimen: peripheral blood. The receptors stem from a woman in her seventies with COVID-19, enrolled during active disease.

This chain joins TRBV6-5 and TRBJ2-3, with D perhaps TRBD2 (6 bases). CDR1 and CDR2 (germline): MNHEY, SVGAGI. The CDR3 consists of 15 residues. V was cut by 3 bases and J by 1 base, with 11 bases left in between. The CDR3, as DNA: TGTGCCAGCAGTTATCGAGGCGGGGGCACAGATACGCAGTATTTT. This encodes CASSYRGGGTDTQYF.

The chain combines TRBV18 with TRBJ2-1; D unresolved. The V end lost 4 bases, the J end lost 8 bases, and 12 bases lay between the germline ends. CDR1 is KGHSH, CDR2 LQKENI, per germline. The CDR3 contains 13 residues. Here the CDR3 DNA reads TGTGCCAGCTCACGGGCACAATCCCATGAGCAGTTCTTC. This gives the protein CASSRAQSHEQFF. The full variable domain, with the rest looked up from reference TRBV18 and TRBJ2-1, is NAGVMQNPRHLVRRRGQEARLRCSPMKGHSHVYWYRQLPEEGLKFMVYLQKENIIDESGMPKERFSAEFPKEGPSILRIQQVVRGDSAAYFCASSRAQSHEQFFGPGTRLTVL.

V and J are TRBV27 and TRBJ1-1; the D gene is possibly TRBD1 (6 bases). Germline V gene sequence: CDR1 MNHEY, CDR2 SMNVEV (reference sequence). V was shortened by 2 bases and J by 2 bases, with 27 bases between the two germline ends. CDR3 length: 20 amino acids. CDR3 sequence (DNA): TGTGCCAGCAGTTTACTAAAATCCGGGACACCGAGGTTCAAAAACACTGAAGCTTTCTTT. Amino acid sequence: CASSLLKSGTPRFKNTEAFF.

This chain uses TRBV9 with TRBJ1-1; no definite D call. The CDR3 is 12 amino acids. Per germline, CDR1 SGDLS and CDR2 YYNGEE. Deletions cut 3 bases from V and 2 bases from J, with 5 bases between. CDR3 sequence reads: CASSASNTEAFF. CDR3 in DNA: TGTGCCAGCAGCGCCAGTAACACTGAAGCTTTCTTT. Variable domain in full (rest from reference TRBV9 and TRBJ1-1): DSGVTQTPKHLITATGQRVTLRCSPRSGDLSVYWYQQSLDQGLQFLIQYYNGEERAKGNILERFSAQQFPDLHSELNLSSLELGDSALYFCASSASNTEAFFGQGTRLTVV.

The J gene is TRBJ2-7, the V gene TRBV20-1, with TRBD2 matching over 8 bases. The CDR3 extends over 11 amino acids. The germline gives CDR1 DFQATT, CDR2 SNEGSKA (reference sequence). Trimming cost V 7 bases and J 7 bases; bases outside gene matches: 6. As DNA, the CDR3 is TGCAGTGGGACTAGCCATGGGGAGCAGTACTTC. It codes for CSGTSHGEQYF.

The chain carries TRBV19 and TRBJ1-5, with 7 bases aligning to TRBD1. CDR3 length: 16 amino acids. Trimming cost V 3 bases and J 5 bases; bases outside gene matches: 10. Germline-derived CDR1 and CDR2 are LNHDA and SQIVND (reference sequence). CDR3 region: CASSIDDREGYQPQHF. The CDR3 nucleotides read TGTGCCAGTAGTATTGACGACAGGGAAGGGTATCAGCCCCAGCATTTT.

For this clone: The junction shows a germline mismatch at one end, possibly a read error. The chain carries TRBV5-6 and TRBJ1-1, with 7 bases lining up with TRBD1. The CDR3 contains 14 residues. CDR1 and CDR2 from the germline V gene are SGHDT and YYEEEE. CDR3 DNA sequence: TGTGCCAGCAGCTTACAGGGACAGAGGATCAAGTGGCTCTTT. Translating it yields CASSLQGQRIKWLF.

This clone was found a few times. The rearrangement joins TRBV9 to TRBJ2-2; D possibly corresponds to TRBD1 (6 bases). Germline V gene data show CDR1 as SGDLS and CDR2 as YYNGEE. The length of the CDR3 is 16 residues. V was trimmed by 4 bases and J by 3 bases, leaving 16 bases between them. CDR3 DNA: TGTGCCAGCAGCCCTCAGGGGCCCGCCTACACCGGGGAGCTGTTTTTT. It codes for CASSPQGPAYTGELFF.

This rearrangement joins TRBV5-4 to TRBJ2-1; 8 bases map to TRBD2. Germline values: CDR1 SGHNT, CDR2 YYREEE (reference sequence). CDR3 length: 16 amino acids. V lost 3 bases to trimming and J lost 7 bases; unmatched junction nucleotides: 12. The CDR3 DNA reads TGTGCCAGCAGCTCCGCCTTTAGCGGGGTTTTTAATGAGCAGTTCTTC. Translated: CASSSAFSGVFNEQFF.

The chain joins TRBV5-1 to TRBJ2-3; maybe TRBD1 (6 bases). V shed 6 bases and J shed 4 bases, with 15 bases lying between them. Germline CDR1 is SGHRS and CDR2 is YFSETQ. The CDR3 spans 14 residues. This CDR3 reads CASNRVMPADTQYF. The DNA for the CDR3 is TGCGCCAGCAACAGGGTGATGCCAGCAGATACGCAGTATTTT.

This rearrangement joins TRBV11-2 to TRBJ1-4; TRBD1 aligns across 12 bases. The V segment lost 0 bases and the J segment 13 bases; nucleotides outside the gene matches: 3. The CDR3 has 14 residues. Germline CDR1 SGHAT, CDR2 FQNNGV. CDR3 nucleotides: TGTGCCAGCAGCTTAGAGGGGACAGGGGGCCGACTGTTTTTT. As protein: CASSLEGTGGRLFF.

J is TRBJ1-2 and V is TRBV6-5; 9 bases line up with TRBD1. This CDR3 has 15 residues. Trimming took 0 bases from V and 8 from J; bases not matched to a gene: 7. Germline lookup yields CDR1 MNHEY and CDR2 SVGAGI. CDR3 DNA: TGTGCCAGCAGTTACTCCCGGGACAGGGTTGGAGGCTACACCTTC. This sequence encodes CASSYSRDRVGGYTF.

The chain employs TRBV7-2 and TRBJ2-2; tentatively, D is TRBD2 (7 bases). Germline V gene sequence: CDR1 SGHTA, CDR2 FQGNSA. The CDR3 runs 16 residues. Deletions cut 7 bases from V and 4 bases from J, with 19 bases between. CDR3 nucleotide sequence: TGTGCCAGCACCCCAGGGGCGGGAGTCGTCACCGGGGAGCTGTTTTTT. Encoded protein: CASTPGAGVVTGELFF.

Note on this clone: Germline is not matched at one junction end, which may reflect a read error. The rearrangement joins TRBV19 to TRBJ2-2; 7 nucleotides agree with TRBD2. Germline V gene sequence: CDR1 LNHDA, CDR2 SQIVND (reference sequence). This CDR3 contains 19 residues. The CDR3 DNA is TGTGCCAGTAGTATCGTGGGCCTAGCGGTCCCCCCGAACGCCGGGGAGCTGTTTTTT. Translating it yields CASSIVGLAVPPNAGELFF.

The chain combines TRBV18 with TRBJ1-6; no reliable D call. Germline lookup yields CDR1 KGHSH and CDR2 LQKENI. V lost 3 bases and J lost 9, with 12 bases in between. The CDR3 consists of 14 residues. CDR3 amino acids: CASSPGEGGSPLHF. The CDR3 DNA follows: TGTGCCAGCTCACCTGGGGAGGGAGGTTCACCCCTCCACTTT.

The chain employs TRBV11-2 and TRBJ1-4; no definite D call. Germline CDR1 and CDR2: SGHAT and FQNNGV. The CDR3 covers 15 residues. Trimming pared 5 bases from V and 8 bases from J, leaving 18 bases between. The CDR3 is CASSPQALRREKLFF. Here the CDR3 DNA reads TGTGCCAGCAGCCCCCAGGCCCTCAGGAGGGAAAAACTGTTTTTT.

V and J are TRBV5-6 and TRBJ1-1; a weak D match, TRBD1 (5 bases). There are 15 residues in the CDR3. Per germline, CDR1 SGHDT and CDR2 YYEEEE. The V gene lost 6 bases and the J gene lost 6 bases, with 21 bases spanning the gap. DNA for the CDR3: TGTGCCAGCACCACCTGGGGCCAGACAACCGCTGAAGCTTTCTTT. Translated: CASTTWGQTTAEAFF.

This chain connects TRBV28 to TRBJ2-1; TRBD2 matches 13 bases. The CDR3 loop spans 16 amino acids. Germline V CDR1 and CDR2: MDHEN, SYDVKM. The junction had 11 bases not matched to a gene; V was cut back by 6 bases and J by 9 bases. CDR3 sequence (DNA): TGTGCCAGCAGCCGATCAGGACTAGCGGGAGATGGTGAGCAGTTCTTC. Translated, it gives CASSRSGLAGDGEQFF.

V and J are TRBV7-6 and TRBJ2-3, with D possibly TRBD2 on 5 matching bases. Germline CDR1 and CDR2: SGHVS and FNYEAQ. CDR3 length: 15 amino acids. The germline V and J ends were trimmed by 5 bases and 2 bases, with 14 bases remaining between them. The CDR3 nucleotides read TGTGCCAGCAGCCCGAGTTGGACTCCCACAGATACGCAGTATTTT. This translates into CASSPSWTPTDTQYF.

Only a few counts were recorded for this clone. The CDR3 loop reads CASSLTGGIAYNEQFF. For the CDR3, the DNA is TGTGCCAGCAGCTTAACGGGAGGTATAGCCTACAATGAGCAGTTCTTC. The chain is built from TRBV7-3 and TRBJ2-1; possibly TRBD2 for D (6 bases). Germline assignment: CDR1 SGHTA and CDR2 FQGTGA. The CDR3 runs to 16 residues. Trimming shortened V by 0 bases and J by 2 bases, and 11 bases separated the two germline ends.

The J gene is TRBJ1-5, the V gene TRBV5-6; D possibly corresponds to TRBD1 (5 bases). This CDR3 has 18 amino acids. CDR1 and CDR2 (germline): SGHDT, YYEEEE. The germline V and J ends were trimmed by 0 bases and 0 bases, with 16 bases remaining between them. CDR3 protein: CASSLATTAGGSNQPQHF. The CDR3 DNA reads as TGTGCCAGCAGCTTGGCCACGACTGCGGGGGGTAGCAATCAGCCCCAGCATTTT.

The table lists this clone with a count of one. The V gene is TRBV10-3, the J gene TRBJ1-1, with 8 nucleotides matching TRBD1. The CDR3 length is 14 residues. V shed 6 bases, J shed 3 bases, and the junction held 6 bases outside the gene matches. Germline V gives CDR1 ENHRY, CDR2 SYGVKD. CDR3 nucleotides: TGTGCCATCAGCGTTAACAGGGGGGACACTGAAGCTTTCTTT. Amino acids: CAISVNRGDTEAFF.

This clone was detected many times. This chain connects TRBV5-4 to TRBJ2-7, with D tentatively TRBD1 (6 bases). The germline gives CDR1 SGHNT, CDR2 YYREEE (reference sequence). The V end lost 3 bases, the J end lost 2 bases, and 12 bases lay between the germline ends. This CDR3 has 14 residues. The CDR3 DNA follows: TGTGCCAGCAGCTCAGGGGCCAACCCCTACGAGCAGTACTTC. Its translation: CASSSGANPYEQYF.

The rearrangement joins TRBV4-3 to TRBJ1-6; D is unresolved. The V end lost 4 bases, the J end lost 8 bases, and 12 bases lay between the germline ends. The CDR3 length is 14 residues. CDR1 and CDR2 (germline): LGHNA, YSLEER. This chain's CDR3 is CASSLSQEDSPLHF. CDR3 in DNA: TGCGCCAGCAGCCTTTCCCAGGAAGATTCACCCCTCCACTTT.

This chain connects TRBV24-1 to TRBJ2-1, with 8 bases identical to TRBD1. V was clipped by 9 bases and J by 12 bases; unmatched bases: 9. Looked up from germline, CDR1 is KGHDR and CDR2 is SFDVKD. The CDR3 is 12 residues long. CDR3 in amino acids: CATGQGPYGQFF. The CDR3 nucleotides are TGTGCCACCGGACAGGGTCCCTACGGGCAGTTCTTC.

The V gene is TRBV5-1, the J gene TRBJ1-2; the D gene is possibly TRBD1 (5 bases). There are 15 residues in the CDR3. V lost 0 bases and J 4 bases, leaving 13 bases between the germline ends. The germline V gene encodes CDR1 SGHRS and CDR2 YFSETQ. For the CDR3, the DNA is TGCGCCAGCAGCTTGGAATGGGGCGCTCTCTATGGCTACACCTTC. Its protein is CASSLEWGALYGYTF.